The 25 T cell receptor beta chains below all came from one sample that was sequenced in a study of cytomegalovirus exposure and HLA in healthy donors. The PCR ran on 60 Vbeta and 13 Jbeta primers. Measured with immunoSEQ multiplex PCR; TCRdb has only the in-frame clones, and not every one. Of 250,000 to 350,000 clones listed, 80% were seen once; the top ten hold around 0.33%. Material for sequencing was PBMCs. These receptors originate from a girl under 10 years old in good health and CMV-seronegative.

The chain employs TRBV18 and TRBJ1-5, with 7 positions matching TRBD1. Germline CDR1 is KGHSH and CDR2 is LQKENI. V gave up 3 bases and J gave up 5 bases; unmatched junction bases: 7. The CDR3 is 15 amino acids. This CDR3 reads CASSPGQPPDQPQHF. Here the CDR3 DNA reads TGTGCCAGCTCACCGGGACAGCCCCCCGATCAGCCCCAGCATTTT.

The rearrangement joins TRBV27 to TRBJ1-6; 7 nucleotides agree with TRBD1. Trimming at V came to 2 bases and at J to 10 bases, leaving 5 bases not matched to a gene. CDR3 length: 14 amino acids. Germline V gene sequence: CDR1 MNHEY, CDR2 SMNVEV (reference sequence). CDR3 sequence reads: CASSLRTGGSPLHF. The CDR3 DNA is TGTGCCAGCAGTTTAAGGACAGGAGGATCACCCCTCCACTTT.

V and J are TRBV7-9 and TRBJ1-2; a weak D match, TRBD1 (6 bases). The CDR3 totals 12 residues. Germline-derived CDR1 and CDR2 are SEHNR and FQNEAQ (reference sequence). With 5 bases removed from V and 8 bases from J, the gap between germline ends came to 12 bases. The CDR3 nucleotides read TGTGCCAGCAGCACTGGACAGTACGGCTACACCTTC. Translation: CASSTGQYGYTF. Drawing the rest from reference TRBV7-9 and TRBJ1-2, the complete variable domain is DTGVSQNPRHKITKRGQNVTFRCDPISEHNRLYWYRQTLGQGPEFLTYFQNEAQLEKSRLLSDRFSAERPKGSFSTLEIQRTEQGDSAMYLCASSTGQYGYTFGSGTRLTVV.

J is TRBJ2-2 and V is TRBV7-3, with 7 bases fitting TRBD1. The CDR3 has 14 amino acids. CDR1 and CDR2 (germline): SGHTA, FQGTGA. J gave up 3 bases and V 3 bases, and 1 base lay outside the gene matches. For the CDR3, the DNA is TGTGCCAGCAGCTTCCAGGGGGACACCGGGGAGCTGTTTTTT. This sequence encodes CASSFQGDTGELFF.

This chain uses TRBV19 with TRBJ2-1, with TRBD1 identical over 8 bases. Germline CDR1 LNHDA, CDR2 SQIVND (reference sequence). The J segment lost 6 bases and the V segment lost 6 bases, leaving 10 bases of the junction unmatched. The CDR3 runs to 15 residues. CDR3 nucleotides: TGTGCCAGTAGGTTAGACAGGGGTTTGGGCAATGAGCAGTTCTTC. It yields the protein CASRLDRGLGNEQFF.

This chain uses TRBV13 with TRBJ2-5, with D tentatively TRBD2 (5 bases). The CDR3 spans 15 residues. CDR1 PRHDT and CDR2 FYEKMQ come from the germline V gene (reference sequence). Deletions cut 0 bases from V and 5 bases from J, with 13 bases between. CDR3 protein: CASSLGAGERETQYF. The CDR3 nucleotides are TGTGCCAGCAGCTTAGGGGCAGGAGAGCGGGAGACCCAGTACTTC.

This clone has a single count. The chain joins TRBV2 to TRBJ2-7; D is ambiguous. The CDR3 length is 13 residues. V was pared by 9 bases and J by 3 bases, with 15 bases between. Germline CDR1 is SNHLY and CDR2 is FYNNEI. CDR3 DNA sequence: TGTGCCAGTCGATCGCTAGAAGGCTACGAGCAGTACTTC. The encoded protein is CASRSLEGYEQYF.

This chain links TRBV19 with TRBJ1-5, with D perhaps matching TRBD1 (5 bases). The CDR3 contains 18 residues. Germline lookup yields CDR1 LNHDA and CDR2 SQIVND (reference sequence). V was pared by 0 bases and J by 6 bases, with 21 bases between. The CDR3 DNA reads TGTGCCAGTAGTATAGATCACAAGACACCGGGGGTAAGTCAGCCCCAGCATTTT. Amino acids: CASSIDHKTPGVSQPQHF. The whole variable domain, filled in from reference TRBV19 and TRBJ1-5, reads DGGITQSPKYLFRKEGQNVTLSCEQNLNHDAMYWYRQDPGQGLRLIYYSQIVNDFQKGDIAEGYSVSREKKESFPLTVTSAQKNPTAFYLCASSIDHKTPGVSQPQHFGDGTRLSIL.

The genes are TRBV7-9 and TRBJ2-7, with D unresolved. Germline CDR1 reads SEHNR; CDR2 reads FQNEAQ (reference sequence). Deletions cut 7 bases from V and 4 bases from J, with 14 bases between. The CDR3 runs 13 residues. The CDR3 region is CASNREDRYEQYF. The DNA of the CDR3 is TGTGCCAGCAATCGTGAAGATCGGTACGAGCAGTACTTC.

The CDR3 loop is CASSPQGSSYNEQFF. DNA of the CDR3: TGTGCCAGCAGCCCACAGGGAAGCTCCTACAATGAGCAGTTCTTC. The rearrangement uses TRBV7-3 and TRBJ2-1; perhaps TRBD1 as D (6 bases). V dropped 5 bases and J dropped 0 bases, with 11 bases sitting between them. In germline, CDR1 is SGHTA, CDR2 FQGTGA. CDR3 length equals 15 residues.

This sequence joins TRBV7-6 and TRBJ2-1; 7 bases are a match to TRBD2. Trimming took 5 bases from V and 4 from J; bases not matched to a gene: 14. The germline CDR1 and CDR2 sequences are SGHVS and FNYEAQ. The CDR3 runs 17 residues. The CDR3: CASSRESGVRPYNEQFF. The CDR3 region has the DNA TGTGCCAGCAGCCGAGAAAGCGGGGTCCGCCCTTACAATGAGCAGTTCTTC.

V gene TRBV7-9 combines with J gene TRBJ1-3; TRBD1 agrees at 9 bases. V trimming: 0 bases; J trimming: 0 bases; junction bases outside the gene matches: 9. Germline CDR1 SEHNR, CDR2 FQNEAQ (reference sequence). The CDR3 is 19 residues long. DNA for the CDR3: TGTGCCAGCAGCTTAGCCCGCATGGGACAGGGTTACTCTGGAAACACCATATATTTT. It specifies CASSLARMGQGYSGNTIYF.

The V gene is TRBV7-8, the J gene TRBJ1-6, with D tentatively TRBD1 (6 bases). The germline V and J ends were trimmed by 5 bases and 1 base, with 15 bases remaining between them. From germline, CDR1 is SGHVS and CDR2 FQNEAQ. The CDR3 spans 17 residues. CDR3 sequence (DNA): TGTGCCAGCAGCGCGAGGGGGACAAATTCCTATAATTCACCCCTCCACTTT. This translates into CASSARGTNSYNSPLHF.

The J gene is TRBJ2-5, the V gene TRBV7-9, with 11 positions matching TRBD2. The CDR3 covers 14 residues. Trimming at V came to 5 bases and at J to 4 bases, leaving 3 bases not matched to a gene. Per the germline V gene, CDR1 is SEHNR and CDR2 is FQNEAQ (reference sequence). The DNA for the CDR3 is TGTGCCAGCAGCAAGACTAGCGGGGCAGAGACCCAGTACTTC. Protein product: CASSKTSGAETQYF.

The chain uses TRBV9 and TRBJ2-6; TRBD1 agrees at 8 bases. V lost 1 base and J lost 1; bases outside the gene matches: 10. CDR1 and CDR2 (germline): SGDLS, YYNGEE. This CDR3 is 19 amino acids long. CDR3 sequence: CASSVSGRTGFSGANVLTF. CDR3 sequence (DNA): TGTGCCAGCAGCGTATCTGGCAGGACAGGGTTTTCTGGGGCCAACGTCCTGACTTTC.

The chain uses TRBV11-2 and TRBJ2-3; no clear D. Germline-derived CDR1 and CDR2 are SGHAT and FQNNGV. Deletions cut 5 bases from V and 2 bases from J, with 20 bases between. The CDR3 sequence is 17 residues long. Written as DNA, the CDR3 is TGTGCCAGCAGCGAATGGGCCCTGTTGGGTGCCACAGATACGCAGTATTTT. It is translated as CASSEWALLGATDTQYF.

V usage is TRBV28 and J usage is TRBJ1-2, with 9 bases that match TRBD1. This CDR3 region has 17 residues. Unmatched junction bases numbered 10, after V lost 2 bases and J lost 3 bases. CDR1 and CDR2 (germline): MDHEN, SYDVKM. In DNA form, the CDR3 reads TGTGCCAGCAGTTTAACCAACCGGGACAGGGTTGACTATGGCTACACCTTC. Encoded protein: CASSLTNRDRVDYGYTF.

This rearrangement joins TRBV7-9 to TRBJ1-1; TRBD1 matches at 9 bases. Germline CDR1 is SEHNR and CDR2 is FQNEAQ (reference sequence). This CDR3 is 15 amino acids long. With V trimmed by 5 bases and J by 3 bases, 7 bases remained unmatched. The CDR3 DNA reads TGTGCCAGCAGCCCAACAGGGGGCCCGGACACTGAAGCTTTCTTT. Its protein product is CASSPTGGPDTEAFF.

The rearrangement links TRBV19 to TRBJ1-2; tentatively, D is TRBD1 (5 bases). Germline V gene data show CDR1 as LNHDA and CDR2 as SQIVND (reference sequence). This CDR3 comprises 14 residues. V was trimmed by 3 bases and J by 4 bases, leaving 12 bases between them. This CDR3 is CASSIDSRIYGYTF. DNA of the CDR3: TGTGCCAGTAGTATTGACAGCAGAATCTATGGCTACACCTTC.

The CDR3 region is CATSRLAGVSTDTQYF. CDR3 DNA: TGTGCCACCAGCCGATTAGCGGGGGTTAGCACAGATACGCAGTATTTT. The chain carries TRBV15 and TRBJ2-3; 9 nucleotides line up with TRBD2. The CDR3 contains 16 residues. CDR1 and CDR2 (germline): LNHNV, YYDKDF (reference sequence). V dropped 5 bases and J dropped 0; count of bases not matched to a gene: 6. The variable domain in full, with the rest retrieved from reference TRBV15 and TRBJ2-3, is DAMVIQNPRYQVTQFGKPVTLSCSQTLNHNVMYWYQQKSSQAPKLLFHYYDKDFNNEADTPDNFQSRRPNTSFCFLDIRSPGLGDTAMYLCATSRLAGVSTDTQYFGPGTRLTVL.

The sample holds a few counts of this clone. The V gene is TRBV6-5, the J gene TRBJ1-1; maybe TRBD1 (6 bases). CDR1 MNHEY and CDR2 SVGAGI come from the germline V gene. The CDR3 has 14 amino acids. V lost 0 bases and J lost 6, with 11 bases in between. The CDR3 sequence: CASSYSTGGAEAFF. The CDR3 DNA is TGTGCCAGCAGTTACTCGACTGGGGGCGCTGAAGCTTTCTTT.

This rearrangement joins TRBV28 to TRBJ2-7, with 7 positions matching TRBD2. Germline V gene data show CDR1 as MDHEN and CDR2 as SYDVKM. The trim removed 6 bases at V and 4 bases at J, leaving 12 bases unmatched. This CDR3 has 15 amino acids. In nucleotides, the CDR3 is TGTGCCAGCAGCCCGTACTGGGGGGGGTCATACGAGCAGTACTTC. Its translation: CASSPYWGGSYEQYF. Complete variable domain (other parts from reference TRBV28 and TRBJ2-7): DVKVTQSSRYLVKRTGEKVFLECVQDMDHENMFWYRQDPGLGLRLIYFSYDVKMKEKGDIPEGYSVSREKKERFSLILESASTNQTSMYLCASSPYWGGSYEQYFGPGTRLTVT.

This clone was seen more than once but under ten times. CDR3 in amino acids: CASSQGEKLFF. DNA of the CDR3: TGTGCCAGCAGTCAGGGTGAAAAACTGTTTTTT. The rearrangement joins TRBV28 to TRBJ1-4, with D perhaps TRBD1 (5 bases). Between the trimmed V and J ends, which lost 5 bases and 7 bases, there was a span of 5 bases. The CDR3 extends over 11 amino acids. Germline CDR1 is MDHEN and CDR2 is SYDVKM.

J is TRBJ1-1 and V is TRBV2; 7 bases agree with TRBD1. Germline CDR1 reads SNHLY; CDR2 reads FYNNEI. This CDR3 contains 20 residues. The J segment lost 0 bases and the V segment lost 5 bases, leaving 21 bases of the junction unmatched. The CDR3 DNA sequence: TGTGCCAGCAGTCACGGGAAGGGGGCGAGAAAAAATAAGATGAACACTGAAGCTTTCTTT. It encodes CASSHGKGARKNKMNTEAFF. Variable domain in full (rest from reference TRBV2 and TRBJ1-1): EPEVTQTPSHQVTQMGQEVILRCVPISNHLYFYWYRQILGQKVEFLVSFYNNEISEKSEIFDDQFSVERPDGSNFTLKIRSTKLEDSAMYFCASSHGKGARKNKMNTEAFFGQGTRLTVV.

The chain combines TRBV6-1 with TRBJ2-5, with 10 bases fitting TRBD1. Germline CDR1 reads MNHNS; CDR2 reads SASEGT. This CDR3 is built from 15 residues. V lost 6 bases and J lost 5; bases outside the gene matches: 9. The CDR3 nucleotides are TGTGCCAGCAGAGCAAGACAGGGGGCTGGGGAGACCCAGTACTTC. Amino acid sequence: CASRARQGAGETQYF.